The 9 T cell receptor beta chains in this list originate from one sample, sequenced in a study of T cell responses to AZD1222 COVID-19 vaccine. Assay: immunoSEQ multiplex PCR; the TCRdb copy retains only in-frame clones and omits some. The sample holds about 110,000 clones, 92% seen once. The sample consisted of peripheral blood, taken 28 days after the second AZD1222 dose. The origin of the receptors is an adult who received the AZD1222 COVID-19 vaccine.

This clone appeared once. The genes are TRBV3-1 (or the pseudogene TRBV3-2) and TRBJ1-5, with D uncertain. V was cut by 1 base and J by 6 bases, with 13 bases left in between. Germline CDR1 is LGHDT and CDR2 is YNNKEL (reference sequence). The CDR3 runs 15 residues. This CDR3 is CASSQGLGSGQPQHF. CDR3 sequence (DNA): TGTGCCAGCAGCCAAGGACTAGGGTCGGGTCAGCCCCAGCATTTT.

The V gene is TRBV20-1, the J gene TRBJ2-1; D is ambiguous. The CDR3 contains 13 residues. V lost 3 bases and J 5 bases, leaving 11 bases between the germline ends. In germline, CDR1 is DFQATT, CDR2 SNEGSKA (reference sequence). CDR3 in amino acids: CSASRLGHNEQFF. In nucleotides, the CDR3 is TGCAGTGCTAGTCGGCTTGGCCACAATGAGCAGTTCTTC.

The J gene is TRBJ2-2, the V gene TRBV19, with TRBD2 matching over 10 bases. V shed 4 bases, J shed 0 bases, and the junction held 2 bases outside the gene matches. CDR1 is LNHDA, CDR2 SQIVND, per germline (reference sequence). This CDR3 contains 16 residues. The CDR3 sequence: CASSRLAGANTGELFF. The CDR3 coding sequence is TGTGCCAGTAGTAGGCTAGCGGGAGCGAACACCGGGGAGCTGTTTTTT.

This chain joins TRBV2 and TRBJ1-6; 9 bases map to TRBD1. Trimming took 6 bases from V and 3 from J; bases not matched to a gene: 3. This CDR3 has 15 residues. The V gene's germline CDR1 is SNHLY and CDR2 FYNNEI. In nucleotides, the CDR3 is TGTGCCAGCAGACCGGACAGGGGCTATAATTCACCCCTCCACTTT. Amino acids: CASRPDRGYNSPLHF.

This chain uses TRBV30 with TRBJ1-6, with 7 bases aligning to TRBD1. This CDR3 contains 13 residues. Per the germline V gene, CDR1 is GTSNPN and CDR2 is SVGIG (reference sequence). V was pared by 4 bases and J by 5 bases, with 2 bases of the junction left unmatched. CDR3 protein: CAWTGTDNSPLHF. The CDR3 DNA reads as TGTGCCTGGACCGGGACAGATAATTCACCCCTCCACTTT.

This chain uses TRBV12-3 or TRBV12-4 with TRBJ1-1; D remains ambiguous. V lost 6 bases and J 7 bases, leaving 15 bases between the germline ends. This CDR3 contains 13 residues. In nucleotides, the CDR3 is TGTGCCAGCAGCCCGACTTCGCCGCTTGAAGCTTTCTTT. Translated: CASSPTSPLEAFF.

The CDR3 sequence: CASSQDWSSGVGSPLHF. The CDR3 bases are TGTGCCAGCAGCCAAGATTGGTCGTCGGGGGTAGGGTCACCCCTCCACTTT. The rearrangement joins TRBV4-2 to TRBJ1-6; TRBD1 might be the D (5 bases). V was pared by 0 bases and J by 10 bases, with 19 bases between. Germline CDR1 LGHNA, CDR2 YNFKEQ. The CDR3 covers 17 residues.

V is TRBV3-1 (or the pseudogene TRBV3-2) and J is TRBJ2-7; D uncertain. V lost 2 bases and J 4 bases, leaving 9 bases between the germline ends. Germline V gene data show CDR1 as LGHDT and CDR2 as YNNKEL (reference sequence). The CDR3 loop spans 13 amino acids. Written as DNA, the CDR3 is TGTGCCAGCAGCCAAAGGTTAGGATACGAGCAGTACTTC. Its protein product is CASSQRLGYEQYF.

DNA for the CDR3: TGTGCCAGCAGTTTCTTGGGAACTAATGAAAAACTGTTTTTT. Its protein product is CASSFLGTNEKLFF. This rearrangement joins TRBV27 to TRBJ1-4; D unresolved. The CDR3 is 14 amino acids. CDR1 and CDR2 from the germline V gene are MNHEY and SMNVEV (reference sequence). Trimming shortened V by 3 bases and J by 1 base, and 6 bases separated the two germline ends.